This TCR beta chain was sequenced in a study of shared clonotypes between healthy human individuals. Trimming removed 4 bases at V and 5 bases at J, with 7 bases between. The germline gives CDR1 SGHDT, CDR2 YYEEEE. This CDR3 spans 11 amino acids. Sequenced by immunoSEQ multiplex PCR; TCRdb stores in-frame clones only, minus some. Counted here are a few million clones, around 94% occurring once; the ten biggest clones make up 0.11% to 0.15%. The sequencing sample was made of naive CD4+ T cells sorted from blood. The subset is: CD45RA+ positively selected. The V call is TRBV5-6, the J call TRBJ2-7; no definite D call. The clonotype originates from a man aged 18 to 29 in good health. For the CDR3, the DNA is TGTGCCAGCAGCCGAACGAACGAGCAGTACTTC. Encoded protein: CASSRTNEQYF.